These 23 T cell receptor beta chains came from one sample sequenced in a study of T cells in Graves' hyperthyroidism and ophthalmopathy. TCR beta CDR3 regions were amplified from RNA. RT-PCR in the first round (using the HTBI primer set) targeted the TCR CDR3. TCRdb re-analysed the multiplex PCR reads in MiXCR, keeping a single row per CDR3 protein. The table includes more than 500,000 distinct CDR3 sequences, about 16% detected once. Input material: blood. These receptors were obtained from a woman under 40 with Graves' ophthalmopathy.

The chain joins TRBV27 to TRBJ2-7; no firm D call. There are 13 residues in the CDR3. The V and J ends lost 3 bases and 3 bases respectively, with 9 bases between them. Germline-derived CDR1 and CDR2 are MNHEY and SMNVEV (reference sequence). CDR3 loop: CASSLKGYYEQYF. CDR3 nucleotide sequence: TGTGCCAGCAGTTTGAAGGGATACTACGAGCAGTACTTC.

The V gene is TRBV4-3, the J gene TRBJ2-1; tentative D call: TRBD2 (5 bases). CDR3 length equals 16 residues. Trimming removed 0 bases at V and 0 bases at J, with 9 bases between. The germline CDR1 and CDR2 sequences are LGHNA and YSLEER. In nucleotides, the CDR3 is TGCGCCAGCAGCCAAGATATGAGCGGCTCCTACAATGAGCAGTTCTTC. Amino acids: CASSQDMSGSYNEQFF.

This clonotype was seen more than once but under ten times. The V gene is TRBV9, the J gene TRBJ2-3; 9 bases line up with TRBD2. CDR1 is SGDLS, CDR2 YYNGEE, per germline. This CDR3 has 16 residues. With V trimmed by 0 bases and J by 4 bases, 6 bases remained unmatched. The CDR3 nucleotides read TGTGCCAGCAGCGTAGACATAGCGGGAGTTTCAGATACGCAGTATTTT. It encodes CASSVDIAGVSDTQYF.

This clonotype was detected ten times or more. The DNA is left out, because the CDR3 cannot be placed on it with certainty; the CDR3 is given as TCRdb lists it. The chain's CDR3 is CASSFGPGGGKETQYF. The chain uses TRBV7-2 and TRBJ2-5; the table calls TRBD2, which could not be checked here. Germline loops: CDR1 SGHTA, CDR2 FQGNSA. 16 amino acids form the CDR3, both terminal residues included.

This clonotype has just a few counts. CDR3 sequence reads: CASSYSRRGQPYEQYF. The CDR3 DNA reads as TGTGCCAGCAGTTACTCCCGCCGTGGGCAGCCCTACGAGCAGTACTTC. The V gene is TRBV6-5, the J gene TRBJ2-7, with D unresolved. The germline V gene has CDR1 MNHEY and CDR2 SVGAGI. The CDR3 consists of 16 residues. V dropped 0 bases and J dropped 2 bases, with 14 bases sitting between them.

Ten or more counts support this clonotype. The chain links TRBV6-2 or TRBV6-3 to TRBJ1-2; perhaps TRBD1 as D (6 bases). Between the trimmed V and J ends, which lost 7 bases and 7 bases, there was a span of 10 bases. CDR1 is MNHEY and CDR2 is SVGEGT in the germline V gene. The CDR3 length is 11 residues. CDR3 residues: CASTDRLGYTF. The CDR3 coding sequence is TGTGCCAGCACCGACAGGCTTGGCTACACCTTC.

This clonotype has ten or more counts. This chain joins TRBV6-6 and TRBJ2-2; D gene ambiguous. V dropped 0 bases and J dropped 1 base, with 12 bases sitting between them. CDR1 and CDR2 from the germline V gene are MNHNY and SVGAGI (reference sequence). The length of the CDR3 is 17 residues. The CDR3, as DNA: TGTGCCAGCAGTTACTCGATGGGCCTTTTGAACACCGGGGAGCTGTTTTTT. Its protein is CASSYSMGLLNTGELFF.

This clonotype appeared many times. The rearrangement links TRBV12-3 or TRBV12-4 to TRBJ2-2, with D perhaps TRBD2 (6 bases). V was trimmed by 2 bases and J by 5 bases, leaving 6 bases between them. This CDR3 spans 13 amino acids. CDR3 in DNA: TGTGCCAGCAGTTTACTAGCGACCGGGGAGCTGTTTTTT. Translated, it gives CASSLLATGELFF.

This clonotype was counted ten times or more. The gene calls are TRBV29-1 and TRBJ2-7; D remains ambiguous. This CDR3 spans 11 amino acids. Trimming cost V 6 bases and J 5 bases, with 11 bases left between them. Germline lookup yields CDR1 SQVTM and CDR2 ANQGSEA. CDR3 in DNA: TGCAGCGTGGCCGTGGGTAACGAGCAGTACTTC. Translated, it gives CSVAVGNEQYF.

This rearrangement joins TRBV7-8 to TRBJ2-7; 12 nucleotides match TRBD2. The CDR3 runs 17 residues. Germline loops: CDR1 SGHVS, CDR2 FQNEAQ. Losses at the gene ends were 2 bases for V and 4 bases for J; bases not matched to a gene: 9. This CDR3 reads CASSLTVTSGSLYEQYF. CDR3 in DNA: TGTGCCAGCAGCTTAACCGTGACTAGCGGGAGTCTATACGAGCAGTACTTC.

This clonotype was picked up many times. J is TRBJ1-1 and V is TRBV15, with no clear D. V lost 0 bases, J lost 0 bases, and 14 bases lay in between. The germline V gene has CDR1 LNHNV and CDR2 YYDKDF (reference sequence). The CDR3 runs to 17 residues. CDR3 DNA: TGTGCCACCAGCAGAGATTTCGGCCAGCAAGTGAACACTGAAGCTTTCTTT. This gives the protein CATSRDFGQQVNTEAFF.

The gene calls are TRBV9 and TRBJ1-4; 9 bases match TRBD1. The length of the CDR3 is 14 residues. Germline V gene data show CDR1 as SGDLS and CDR2 as YYNGEE. Trimming took 3 bases from V and 8 from J; bases not matched to a gene: 5. The DNA for the CDR3 is TGTGCCAGCAGCGCGGACAGGGGAGGGGAAAAACTGTTTTTT. Translated, it gives CASSADRGGEKLFF.

This clonotype showed up just a few times. CDR3 in DNA: TGCAGCGCTCCCGGGACAGGGGGCTGGGGTGAGCAGTTCTTC. This gives the protein CSAPGTGGWGEQFF. The gene calls are TRBV29-1 and TRBJ2-1; 12 bases are shared with TRBD1. Germline V CDR1 and CDR2: SQVTM, ANQGSEA. V gave up 7 bases and J gave up 9 bases; unmatched junction bases: 10. CDR3 length equals 14 residues.

This clonotype was observed a few times. The V gene is TRBV6-2 or TRBV6-3, the J gene TRBJ2-7; D gene uncertain. The CDR3 has 11 amino acids. The V end was cut by 2 bases, the J end by 6 bases, with 5 bases between. The germline V gene has CDR1 MNHEY and CDR2 SVGEGT. The CDR3 region has the DNA TGTGCCAGCAGTTACCTGAGCGAGCAGTACTTC. This codes for CASSYLSEQYF.

In its sample, this clonotype was seen many times. The chain is built from TRBV11-2 and TRBJ1-4; 8 bases are shared with TRBD1. With 4 bases clipped from V and 6 bases from J, the junction kept 4 bases outside the gene matches. The germline V gene encodes CDR1 SGHAT and CDR2 FQNNGV. This CDR3 is 14 amino acids long. CDR3 amino acids: CASSSRGLDEKLFF. The CDR3 coding sequence is TGTGCCAGCAGCTCCAGGGGGCTGGATGAAAAACTGTTTTTT.

This clonotype came up many times. The gene calls are TRBV30 and TRBJ2-7; D is unresolved. CDR1 is GTSNPN and CDR2 is SVGIG in the germline V gene (reference sequence). Trimming stripped 5 bases from V and 0 bases from J, with 5 bases between. The CDR3 extends over 11 amino acids. CDR3 protein: CAWVTSYEQYF. The DNA for the CDR3 is TGTGCCTGGGTTACCTCCTACGAGCAGTACTTC.

This clonotype was counted only a few times. The V gene is TRBV20-1, the J gene TRBJ2-7; TRBD2 aligns across 8 bases. Unmatched junction bases numbered 10, after V lost 0 bases and J lost 3 bases. The CDR3 sequence is 16 residues long. CDR1 and CDR2 from the germline V gene are DFQATT and SNEGSKA (reference sequence). This CDR3 is CSARDRGGTNVYEQYF. In DNA form, the CDR3 reads TGCAGTGCTAGAGATCGGGGGGGGACAAACGTCTACGAGCAGTACTTC.

This chain connects TRBV6-2 or TRBV6-3 to TRBJ2-7; the match to TRBD1 covers 7 bases. Germline CDR1 and CDR2: MNHEY and SVGEGT. The CDR3 covers 13 residues. Unmatched junction bases numbered 1, after V lost 0 bases and J lost 5 bases. CDR3 DNA: TGTGCCAGCAGTTACTCGACAGGGAACGAGCAGTACTTC. Translation: CASSYSTGNEQYF.

This chain links TRBV30 with TRBJ2-5; tentatively, D is TRBD1 (6 bases). V gave up 1 base and J gave up 7 bases, with 16 bases separating them. In germline, CDR1 is GTSNPN, CDR2 SVGIG (reference sequence). The CDR3 has 14 amino acids. The CDR3: CAWSETFLGGTQYF. CDR3 nucleotide sequence: TGTGCCTGGAGTGAAACCTTTTTAGGGGGGACCCAGTACTTC.

This clonotype was recorded a few times. The rearrangement uses TRBV10-3 and TRBJ1-6; maybe TRBD1 (5 bases). Germline values: CDR1 ENHRY, CDR2 SYGVKD. V gave up 3 bases and J gave up 6 bases, with 15 bases separating them. The CDR3 runs 16 residues. The CDR3: CAISESGGRINSPLHF. The CDR3 nucleotides read TGTGCCATCAGTGAAAGTGGGGGACGGATTAATTCACCCCTCCACTTT.

This clonotype occurred many times. The rearrangement joins TRBV7-8 to TRBJ2-1, with 10 bases identical to TRBD2. The V gene's germline CDR1 is SGHVS and CDR2 FQNEAQ. V shed 8 bases, J shed 6 bases, and the junction held 4 bases outside the gene matches. The CDR3 totals 13 residues. Written as DNA, the CDR3 is TGTGCCAGCGGGAGCGGGAGGGCCAATGAGCAGTTCTTC. This sequence encodes CASGSGRANEQFF.

The table lists this clonotype with many counts. The chain joins TRBV7-2 to TRBJ1-2; D might be TRBD1 (6 bases). Germline V gene lookup returns CDR1 SGHTA and CDR2 FQGNSA. The CDR3 length is 14 residues. V lost 5 bases and J 0 bases, leaving 10 bases between the germline ends. The CDR3, as DNA: TGTGCCAGCAGCCGACAGGCGGCTAACTATGGCTACACCTTC. Its protein is CASSRQAANYGYTF.

This clonotype appeared a few times. The chain recombines TRBV7-9 with TRBJ2-2; tentatively, D is TRBD1 (5 bases). The CDR3 loop spans 14 amino acids. Germline V gene data show CDR1 as SEHNR and CDR2 as FQNEAQ (reference sequence). Trimming shortened V by 7 bases and J by 7 bases, and 16 bases separated the two germline ends. The CDR3 DNA reads as TGTGCCAGCATCCCGCCAGGGTTCCACGGGGAGCTGTTTTTT. Amino acids: CASIPPGFHGELFF.